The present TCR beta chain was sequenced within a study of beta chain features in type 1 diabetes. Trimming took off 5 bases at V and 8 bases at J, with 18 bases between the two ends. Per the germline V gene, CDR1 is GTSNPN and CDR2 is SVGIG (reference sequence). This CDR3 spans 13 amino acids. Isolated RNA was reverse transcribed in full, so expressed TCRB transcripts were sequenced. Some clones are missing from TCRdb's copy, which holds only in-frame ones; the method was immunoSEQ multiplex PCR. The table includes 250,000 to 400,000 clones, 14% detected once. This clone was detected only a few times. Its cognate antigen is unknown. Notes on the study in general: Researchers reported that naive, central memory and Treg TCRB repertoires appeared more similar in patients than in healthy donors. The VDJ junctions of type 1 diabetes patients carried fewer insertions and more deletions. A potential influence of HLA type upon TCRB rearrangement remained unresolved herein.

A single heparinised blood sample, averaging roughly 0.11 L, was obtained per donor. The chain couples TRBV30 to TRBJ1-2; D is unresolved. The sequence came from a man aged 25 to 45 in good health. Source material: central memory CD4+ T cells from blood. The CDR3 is CAWDPGGGYGYTF. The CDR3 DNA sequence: TGTGCCTGGGATCCTGGCGGAGGGTACGGCTACACCTTC.